Presented here are 2 T cell receptor beta chains from one specimen sequenced in a study of T cell changes during pregnancy in multiple sclerosis (dated by TCRdb to between 2019 and 2020). Libraries were constructed by the immunoSEQ multiplex PCR assay. The clones in this table, taken by TCRdb from immuneACCESS, are in-frame only. Not every clone is retained; where verified, under half of the shortfall comes from an unresolved V gene, and the cause of the rest is unknown. Recorded for this sample are about 92,000 clones; 85% to 95% of them occurred a single time. The top ten clonotypes cover 2.6% of the sample. Sequencing used peripheral blood, obtained in the first trimester of pregnancy. These receptor sequences come from a female donor with multiple sclerosis, enrolled in a pregnancy study.

The CDR3 is CASALGLAGNEQFF. DNA for the CDR3: TGTGCCAGCGCACTGGGACTAGCGGGGAATGAGCAGTTCTTC. The chain has TRBV5-4 and TRBJ2-1, with 13 positions matching TRBD2. The CDR3 has 14 amino acids. In germline, CDR1 is SGHNT, CDR2 YYREEE (reference sequence). J gave up 7 bases and V 7 bases, and 5 bases lay outside the gene matches.

The chain couples TRBV29-1 to TRBJ2-1; perhaps TRBD2 as D (5 bases). V lost 5 bases, J lost 7 bases, and 6 bases lay in between. The CDR3 is 10 amino acids. Germline CDR1 reads SQVTM; CDR2 reads ANQGSEA. CDR3 region: CSVWENEQFF. In nucleotides, the CDR3 is TGCAGCGTTTGGGAGAATGAGCAGTTCTTC.